A single sample gave rise to the 26 T cell receptor beta chains below, sequenced in a study of blood T cell repertoires in COVID-19. The table came from immunoSEQ multiplex PCR; TCRdb's copy has only in-frame clones and leaves some out. The sample has 45,000 to 50,000 clones, about nine tenths seen once. Sequencing used peripheral blood. The receptor source for this set is an elderly woman with COVID-19, enrolled during active disease.

V is TRBV6-5 and J is TRBJ1-1, with 10 bases fitting TRBD1. V trimming: 6 bases; J trimming: 9 bases; junction bases outside the gene matches: 13. CDR3 length equals 15 residues. Germline V gives CDR1 MNHEY, CDR2 SVGAGI. The CDR3 DNA reads as TGTGCCAGCAGAAGTACCGGGACAGGGGCCATTAAAGCTTTCTTT. Translated: CASRSTGTGAIKAFF.

The genes are TRBV2 and TRBJ1-4, with D unresolved. Germline CDR1 reads SNHLY; CDR2 reads FYNNEI. The CDR3 sequence is 14 residues long. Trimming removed 7 bases at V and 8 bases at J, with 17 bases between. Written as DNA, the CDR3 is TGTGCCAGCAATCGTGGCTCTCCGGGGGAAAAACTGTTTTTT. Protein sequence: CASNRGSPGEKLFF.

This chain connects TRBV5-1 to TRBJ2-5; 7 nucleotides agree with TRBD1. The CDR3 extends over 15 amino acids. With 0 bases clipped from V and 2 bases from J, the junction kept 4 bases outside the gene matches. Germline V gene lookup returns CDR1 SGHRS and CDR2 YFSETQ. CDR3 nucleotides: TGCGCCAGCAGCTTGGTTTCGGGACAGCAAGAGACCCAGTACTTC. Its protein product is CASSLVSGQQETQYF.

The rearrangement links TRBV10-3 to TRBJ2-1; D is unresolved. V lost 2 bases and J lost 6, with 17 bases in between. Germline loops: CDR1 ENHRY, CDR2 SYGVKD. The CDR3 is made up of 16 amino acids. The CDR3 protein is CAISEGAVAGINEQFF. The DNA of the CDR3 is TGTGCCATCAGTGAGGGTGCGGTAGCCGGCATCAATGAGCAGTTCTTC.

The gene calls are TRBV5-4 and TRBJ2-7; 7 nucleotides align to TRBD1. CDR1 is SGHNT and CDR2 is YYREEE in the germline V gene (reference sequence). This CDR3 spans 14 amino acids. Losses at the gene ends were 1 base for V and 2 bases for J; bases not matched to a gene: 3. The CDR3 bases are TGTGCCAGCAGCTTGAGGGGACAGCCCTACGAGCAGTACTTC. Its translation is CASSLRGQPYEQYF.

This clone was observed a few times. This chain links TRBV29-1 with TRBJ2-5; 7 bases match TRBD1. Trimming cost V 4 bases and J 5 bases; bases outside gene matches: 4. There are 12 residues in the CDR3. CDR1 and CDR2 from the germline V gene are SQVTM and ANQGSEA. CDR3 protein: CSVVIRGETQYF. The CDR3 bases are TGCAGCGTTGTAATCAGGGGGGAGACCCAGTACTTC.

The chain couples TRBV6-5 to TRBJ1-2; 8 bases match TRBD1. Trimming took 5 bases from V and 4 from J; bases not matched to a gene: 9. This CDR3 spans 15 amino acids. Germline V gene sequence: CDR1 MNHEY, CDR2 SVGAGI. The CDR3 DNA follows: TGTGCCAGCAGTCCCAGGGGGCTTGCTTCCTATGGCTACACCTTC. Protein product: CASSPRGLASYGYTF.

On this clone itself: The same CDR3 is also encoded by other DNA sequences in this sample. The chain carries TRBV3-1 (or the pseudogene TRBV3-2) and TRBJ1-1, with a tentative D call TRBD1 (5 bases). The CDR3 covers 11 residues. V was pared by 6 bases and J by 4 bases, with 6 bases between. Germline V gene data show CDR1 as LGHDT and CDR2 as YNNKEL (reference sequence). CDR3 sequence (DNA): TGTGCCAGCAGGGGGGGCACTGAAGCTTTCTTT. This codes for CASRGGTEAFF.

This clone came up once. The chain uses TRBV28 and TRBJ1-1; unclear D gene. The V and J ends lost 3 bases and 7 bases respectively, with 12 bases between them. The CDR3 spans 13 residues. Germline V gene lookup returns CDR1 MDHEN and CDR2 SYDVKM. This CDR3 is CASSLSNPNEAFF. The CDR3 nucleotides are TGTGCCAGCAGTTTGTCCAACCCTAATGAAGCTTTCTTT.

The rearrangement links TRBV18 to TRBJ1-2; tentative D call: TRBD1 (6 bases). The CDR3 runs 14 residues. The germline V and J ends were trimmed by 3 bases and 5 bases, with 13 bases remaining between them. The germline gives CDR1 KGHSH, CDR2 LQKENI. The CDR3 reads CASSPTDSSYGYTF. In nucleotides, the CDR3 is TGTGCCAGCTCACCGACGGACAGTTCGTATGGCTACACCTTC.

V usage is TRBV2 and J usage is TRBJ2-7; unclear D gene. The V end lost 8 bases, the J end lost 6 bases, and 17 bases lay between the germline ends. The CDR3 is made up of 13 amino acids. Germline V lookup: CDR1 SNHLY, CDR2 FYNNEI. The CDR3 is CASALAPVGEQYF. The CDR3 DNA follows: TGTGCCAGCGCGTTAGCACCGGTCGGCGAGCAGTACTTC. Using reference TRBV2 and TRBJ2-7 for the parts outside the CDR3, the full variable domain is EPEVTQTPSHQVTQMGQEVILRCVPISNHLYFYWYRQILGQKVEFLVSFYNNEISEKSEIFDDQFSVERPDGSNFTLKIRSTKLEDSAMYFCASALAPVGEQYFGPGTRLTVT.

The rearrangement joins TRBV5-6 to TRBJ2-3, with TRBD2 matching over 12 bases. This CDR3 has 16 residues. V shed 0 bases, J shed 7 bases, and the junction held 6 bases outside the gene matches. Germline assignment: CDR1 SGHDT and CDR2 YYEEEE. The CDR3 loop is CASSLGLAGASNTQYF. As DNA, the CDR3 is TGTGCCAGCAGCTTGGGACTAGCGGGAGCCTCCAATACGCAGTATTTT.

The chain carries TRBV30 and TRBJ2-1, with D possibly being TRBD1 (5 bases). Germline CDR1 and CDR2: GTSNPN and SVGIG (reference sequence). CDR3 length: 21 residues. V was cut by 1 base and J by 4 bases, with 32 bases left in between. The CDR3 protein is CAWSGPGPDHRSQTLYNEQFF. In DNA, the CDR3 is TGTGCCTGGAGTGGGCCAGGGCCAGACCACCGGTCACAAACTTTATACAATGAGCAGTTCTTC.

The CDR3 coding sequence is TGTGCCAGCAGCTTGTATCCCGGGGGGAACACTGAAGCTTTCTTT. Its translation is CASSLYPGGNTEAFF. The chain couples TRBV5-6 to TRBJ1-1, with a weak D call TRBD1 (5 bases). V lost 1 base and J 1 base, leaving 11 bases between the germline ends. The CDR3 has 15 residues. Germline values: CDR1 SGHDT, CDR2 YYEEEE.

The CDR3 DNA follows: TGTGCTAGTGGTCCGGGCGGGCAGACTAATGAAAAACTGTTTTTT. Encoded protein: CASGPGGQTNEKLFF. The chain employs TRBV12-5 and TRBJ1-4; unclear D gene. V was shortened by 5 bases and J by 2 bases, with 12 bases between the two germline ends. The CDR3 runs to 15 residues. Germline CDR1 is LGHNT and CDR2 is FRNRAP. Based on the CDR3 plus reference TRBV12-5 and TRBJ1-4, the full variable domain is DARVTQTPRHKVTEMGQEVTMRCQPILGHNTVFWYRQTMMQGLELLAYFRNRAPLDDSGMPKDRFSAEMPDATLATLKIQPSEPRDSAVYFCASGPGGQTNEKLFFGSGTQLSVL.

The chain uses TRBV5-8 and TRBJ1-2; 9 bases are shared with TRBD1. Germline CDR1 and CDR2: SGHTS and YDEGEE. The CDR3 has 15 amino acids. V gave up 0 bases and J gave up 2 bases; unmatched junction bases: 2. CDR3: CASSLAGTGNYGYTF. DNA for the CDR3: TGTGCCAGCAGCTTGGCCGGGACAGGGAACTATGGCTACACCTTC.

The chain combines TRBV10-1 with TRBJ2-5, with 9 bases aligning to TRBD2. V shed 4 bases, J shed 3 bases, and the junction held 9 bases outside the gene matches. From germline, CDR1 is WNHNN and CDR2 SYGVQD (reference sequence). This CDR3 comprises 16 residues. The CDR3 sequence: CASSGTGTSSKETQYF. The CDR3 DNA reads TGCGCCAGCAGTGGTACCGGGACTAGCAGTAAAGAGACCCAGTACTTC.

V gene TRBV6-5 combines with J gene TRBJ1-2; TRBD1 matches at 9 bases. This CDR3 comprises 13 residues. Germline values: CDR1 MNHEY, CDR2 SVGAGI. The V and J ends lost 6 bases and 4 bases, in that order; junction bases with no gene match: 3. The CDR3 protein is CASRGQGFYGYTF. CDR3 DNA: TGTGCCAGCAGGGGACAGGGATTCTATGGCTACACCTTC.

The genes are TRBV5-1 and TRBJ1-1; 9 bases line up with TRBD1. Trimming at V came to 6 bases and at J to 1 base, leaving 4 bases not matched to a gene. The CDR3 runs 14 residues. In germline, CDR1 is SGHRS, CDR2 YFSETQ. CDR3 nucleotides: TGCGCCAGCAACACGGGACAGGGGAACACTGAAGCTTTCTTT. Protein sequence: CASNTGQGNTEAFF.

J is TRBJ2-1 and V is TRBV27; D unclear. V was shortened by 8 bases and J by 5 bases, with 16 bases between the two germline ends. The CDR3 is 14 residues long. Germline V gene data show CDR1 as MNHEY and CDR2 as SMNVEV (reference sequence). This CDR3 reads CASRGSRLDNEQFF. The CDR3 DNA reads TGTGCCAGCCGCGGATCCCGTCTAGACAATGAGCAGTTCTTC.

J is TRBJ2-7 and V is TRBV5-1; 7 bases fit TRBD1. Germline V CDR1 and CDR2: SGHRS, YFSETQ. The ends lost 3 bases at V and 6 bases at J; junction bases unmatched: 15. The CDR3 spans 16 residues. This CDR3 reads CASSSRPDRALFEQYF. In DNA form, the CDR3 reads TGCGCCAGCAGCTCGCGCCCAGACAGGGCCCTCTTCGAGCAGTACTTC.

The V call is TRBV5-1, the J call TRBJ2-2, with D perhaps TRBD1 (5 bases). Trimming cost V 4 bases and J 3 bases, with 13 bases left between them. Germline CDR1 is SGHRS and CDR2 is YFSETQ. The CDR3 is 15 residues long. The CDR3 DNA reads TGCGCCAGCAGCCATAGGGGTAGGGACACCGGGGAGCTGTTTTTT. Protein: CASSHRGRDTGELFF.

Only one count was recorded for this clone. The V call is TRBV12-5, the J call TRBJ1-2; 8 bases match TRBD1. V trimming: 6 bases; J trimming: 2 bases; junction bases outside the gene matches: 5. CDR1 and CDR2 from the germline V gene are LGHNT and FRNRAP. This CDR3 spans 14 amino acids. In DNA form, the CDR3 reads TGTGCTAGTGGAGGAACAGGGGGAAACTATGGCTACACCTTC. This sequence encodes CASGGTGGNYGYTF.

This clone was counted a few times. The CDR3 here is CASSRRGPANTGELFF. CDR3 sequence (DNA): TGTGCCAGCAGCAGGAGAGGTCCCGCGAACACCGGGGAGCTGTTTTTT. This sequence joins TRBV5-5 and TRBJ2-2; no reliable D call. This CDR3 contains 16 residues. Germline V CDR1 and CDR2: SGHKS, YYEKEE (reference sequence). Trimming took off 4 bases at V and 0 bases at J, with 13 bases between the two ends. Supplemented by reference TRBV5-5 and TRBJ2-2, the full variable domain reads DAGVTQSPTHLIKTRGQQVTLRCSPISGHKSVSWYQQVLGQGPQFIFQYYEKEERGRGNFPDRFSARQFPNYSSELNVNALLLGDSALYLCASSRRGPANTGELFFGEGSRLTVL.

The V call is TRBV12-3 or TRBV12-4, the J call TRBJ1-5; possible D gene TRBD1, 6 bases. The CDR3 spans 13 residues. V lost 5 bases and J lost 3, with 8 bases in between. The CDR3, as DNA: TGTGCCAGCAGTGTGGGGGCCAATCAGCCCCAGCATTTT. It specifies CASSVGANQPQHF.

This clone has a single count. The chain combines TRBV2 with TRBJ1-5; 10 bases fit TRBD1. Germline V CDR1 and CDR2: SNHLY, FYNNEI. The CDR3 runs 17 residues. The junction had 8 bases not matched to a gene; V was cut back by 6 bases and J by 0 bases. The CDR3 spells CASSILTGGFSNQPQHF. The CDR3, as DNA: TGTGCCAGCAGCATACTGACAGGGGGCTTTAGCAATCAGCCCCAGCATTTT.